This T cell receptor beta chain was documented in a study of T-cell memory formation after mild COVID-19. Study details: TCR clusters were mostly confined to one donor each. Regarding the study as a whole: Clones which contracted sat mainly in CM and EM if CD4+, and in EMRA if CD8+. Researchers found some responding clones in pre-infection memory, a sign that cross-reactive memory joined.

This clonotype was observed many times. Its antigen is not known. Amplification by 5'RACE using constant-segment primers produced TCR alpha and TCR beta cDNA libraries that carried sample barcodes and UMIs. TCRdb used MiXCR to reprocess the 5' RACE reads, holding one entry per CDR3 protein. The sample records roughly 200,000 distinct CDR3 sequences, under 20% being singletons. J lost 2 bases, V lost 0 bases, and 4 bases had no gene match. The germline V gene has CDR1 SQVTM and CDR2 ANQGSEA. The CDR3 covers 15 residues. This TCR was sampled from an adult woman who had mild COVID-19 (a few samples of this study predate the infection). Cell type and time point are not known. The chain carries TRBV29-1 and TRBJ1-3; 7 bases are shared with TRBD1. Sequencing was done on a sample of PBMCs or a T cell subset sorted from them (not recorded which). The CDR3 sequence: CSVEDRDRTGNTIYF. DNA of the CDR3: TGCAGCGTTGAAGATCGGGACAGAACTGGAAACACCATATATTTT.